The text below deals with one TCR beta chain. Germline loops: CDR1 WNHNN, CDR2 SYGVQD (reference sequence). V shed 6 bases and J 2 bases; nucleotides not matched to a gene: 10. The CDR3 extends over 15 amino acids. The sample is drawn from a study of sequential checkpoint blockade in melanoma. Documented treatment: randomized to nivolumab then ipilimumab (arm A) or the reverse (arm B). Profiled with immunoSEQ multiplex PCR; TCRdb holds only in-frame clones, not every one. The data contain approximately 21,000 clones, around 80% of them singletons. The rearrangement links TRBV10-1 to TRBJ2-7, with 7 bases identical to TRBD1. This receptor was taken from a human donor with melanoma. The input for sequencing was CD8+ T cells sorted from blood (inferred from file names), taken from a patient given nivolumab and ipilimumab in sequence. CDR3 region: CASSMTGSAPYEQYF. The CDR3 DNA follows: TGCGCCAGCAGCATGACAGGGTCCGCCCCCTACGAGCAGTACTTC.